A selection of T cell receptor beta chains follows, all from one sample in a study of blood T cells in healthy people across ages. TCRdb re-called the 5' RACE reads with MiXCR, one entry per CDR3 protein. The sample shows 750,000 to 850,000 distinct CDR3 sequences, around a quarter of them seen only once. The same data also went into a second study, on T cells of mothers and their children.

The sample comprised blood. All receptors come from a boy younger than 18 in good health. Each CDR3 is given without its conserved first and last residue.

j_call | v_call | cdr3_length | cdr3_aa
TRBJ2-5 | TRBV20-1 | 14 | SARDRGQDVYETQY
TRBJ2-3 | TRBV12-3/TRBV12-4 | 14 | ASSSGQVTHTDTQY
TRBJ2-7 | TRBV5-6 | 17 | ASSMGAKKSRLAAYEQY
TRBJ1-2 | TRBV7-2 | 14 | ASSSTVSRGPYGYT
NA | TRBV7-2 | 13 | ASTSRDRGSYEQY
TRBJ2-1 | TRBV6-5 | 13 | ASSRYRSSYNEQF
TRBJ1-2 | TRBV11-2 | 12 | ASSSYTGDYGYT
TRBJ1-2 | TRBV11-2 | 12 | ASKGAGEYYGYT
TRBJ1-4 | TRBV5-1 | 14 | ASSLGQAATNEKLF
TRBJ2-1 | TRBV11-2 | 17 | ASSLGQDLAGGRYNEQF
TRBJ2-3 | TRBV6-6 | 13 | ASSWREDATDTQY